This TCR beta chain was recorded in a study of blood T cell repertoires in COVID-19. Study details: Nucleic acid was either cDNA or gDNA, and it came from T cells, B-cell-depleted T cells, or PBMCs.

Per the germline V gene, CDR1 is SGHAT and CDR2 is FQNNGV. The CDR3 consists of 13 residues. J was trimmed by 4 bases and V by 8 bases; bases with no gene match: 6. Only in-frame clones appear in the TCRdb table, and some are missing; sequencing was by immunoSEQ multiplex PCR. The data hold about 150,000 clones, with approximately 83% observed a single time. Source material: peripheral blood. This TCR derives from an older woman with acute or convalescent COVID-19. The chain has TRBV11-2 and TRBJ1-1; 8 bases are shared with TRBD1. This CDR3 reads CASGGQGGTEAFF. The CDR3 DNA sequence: TGTGCCAGCGGCGGACAGGGCGGCACTGAAGCTTTCTTT.